Sequencing of this T cell receptor (beta chain) was carried out in a study of technical replicates of blood from a handful of donors. Using immunoSEQ multiplex PCR, the repertoire was profiled, and TCRdb retains in-frame clones only, with some absent. Seen here are 55,000 to 75,000 clones, approximately 94% observed once, and the top ten hold about 3%. The sample was PBMCs. The sequence came from a human donor in good health. Some clones in this sample may be carry-over from other donors' samples.

The CDR3 DNA sequence: TGTGCCAGCAGCCAAGATCCTCTTTCCCGGAGCAGAAACACCGGGGAGCTGTTTTTT. Its protein is CASSQDPLSRSRNTGELFF. The V gene is TRBV14, the J gene TRBJ2-2; D is ambiguous. Per the germline V gene, CDR1 is SGHDN and CDR2 is FVKESK. This CDR3 contains 19 residues. Deletions cut 0 bases from V and 2 bases from J, with 19 bases between.